This TCR beta chain was recovered during a study of breast tumors, draining lymph nodes, adjacent tissues. Study results and caveats: Tumor TCR diversity was below lymph nodes but above nontumor tissue. The data were judged consistent with most tumor T cells coming from lymph node and expanding in tumor.

TCRdb re-derived calls from the multiplex PCR reads in MiXCR, one entry per CDR3 protein. The repertoire consists of some 120,000 distinct CDR3 sequences, with less than 20% occurring once and the leading ten covering roughly 3.5%. Samples came from axillary lymph nodes draining the breast cancer. This clonotype appeared many times. No antigen is known for it. V lost 3 bases, J lost 4 bases, and 11 bases stayed unmatched. The CDR3 is 17 amino acids. Germline V gene data show CDR1 as MGHDK and CDR2 as SYGVNS. The chain is built from TRBV25-1 and TRBJ2-2; 7 nucleotides line up with TRBD1. The material sequenced was axillary lymph node tissue. The sequence was collected from a female donor with breast cancer. Some clones in this sample may be carry-over from other donors' samples. The CDR3 DNA sequence: TGTGCCAGCAGTGACAGACAGGGTCGGTCCTCCACCGGGGAGCTGTTTTTT. Its protein is CASSDRQGRSSTGELFF. The full variable domain, its missing parts supplied by reference TRBV25-1 and TRBJ2-2, is EADIYQTPRYLVIGTGKKITLECSQTMGHDKMYWYQQDPGMELHLIHYSYGVNSTEKGDLSSESTVSRIRTEHFPLTLESARPSHTSQYLCASSDRQGRSSTGELFFGEGSRLTVL.